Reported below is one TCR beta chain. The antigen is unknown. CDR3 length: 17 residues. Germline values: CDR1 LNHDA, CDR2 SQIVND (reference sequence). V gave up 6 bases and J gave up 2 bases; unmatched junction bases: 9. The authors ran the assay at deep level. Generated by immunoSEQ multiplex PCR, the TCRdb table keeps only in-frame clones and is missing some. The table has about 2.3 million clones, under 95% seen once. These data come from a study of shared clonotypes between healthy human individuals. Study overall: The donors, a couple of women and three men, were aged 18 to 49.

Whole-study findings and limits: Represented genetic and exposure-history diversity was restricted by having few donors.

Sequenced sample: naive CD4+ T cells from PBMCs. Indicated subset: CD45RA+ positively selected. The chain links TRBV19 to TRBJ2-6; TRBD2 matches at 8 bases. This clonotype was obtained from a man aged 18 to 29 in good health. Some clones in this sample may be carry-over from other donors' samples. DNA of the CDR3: TGTGCCAGTAGCCCTAAGCGGGAGCAGGCTGGGGCCAACGTCCTGACTTTC. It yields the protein CASSPKREQAGANVLTF.